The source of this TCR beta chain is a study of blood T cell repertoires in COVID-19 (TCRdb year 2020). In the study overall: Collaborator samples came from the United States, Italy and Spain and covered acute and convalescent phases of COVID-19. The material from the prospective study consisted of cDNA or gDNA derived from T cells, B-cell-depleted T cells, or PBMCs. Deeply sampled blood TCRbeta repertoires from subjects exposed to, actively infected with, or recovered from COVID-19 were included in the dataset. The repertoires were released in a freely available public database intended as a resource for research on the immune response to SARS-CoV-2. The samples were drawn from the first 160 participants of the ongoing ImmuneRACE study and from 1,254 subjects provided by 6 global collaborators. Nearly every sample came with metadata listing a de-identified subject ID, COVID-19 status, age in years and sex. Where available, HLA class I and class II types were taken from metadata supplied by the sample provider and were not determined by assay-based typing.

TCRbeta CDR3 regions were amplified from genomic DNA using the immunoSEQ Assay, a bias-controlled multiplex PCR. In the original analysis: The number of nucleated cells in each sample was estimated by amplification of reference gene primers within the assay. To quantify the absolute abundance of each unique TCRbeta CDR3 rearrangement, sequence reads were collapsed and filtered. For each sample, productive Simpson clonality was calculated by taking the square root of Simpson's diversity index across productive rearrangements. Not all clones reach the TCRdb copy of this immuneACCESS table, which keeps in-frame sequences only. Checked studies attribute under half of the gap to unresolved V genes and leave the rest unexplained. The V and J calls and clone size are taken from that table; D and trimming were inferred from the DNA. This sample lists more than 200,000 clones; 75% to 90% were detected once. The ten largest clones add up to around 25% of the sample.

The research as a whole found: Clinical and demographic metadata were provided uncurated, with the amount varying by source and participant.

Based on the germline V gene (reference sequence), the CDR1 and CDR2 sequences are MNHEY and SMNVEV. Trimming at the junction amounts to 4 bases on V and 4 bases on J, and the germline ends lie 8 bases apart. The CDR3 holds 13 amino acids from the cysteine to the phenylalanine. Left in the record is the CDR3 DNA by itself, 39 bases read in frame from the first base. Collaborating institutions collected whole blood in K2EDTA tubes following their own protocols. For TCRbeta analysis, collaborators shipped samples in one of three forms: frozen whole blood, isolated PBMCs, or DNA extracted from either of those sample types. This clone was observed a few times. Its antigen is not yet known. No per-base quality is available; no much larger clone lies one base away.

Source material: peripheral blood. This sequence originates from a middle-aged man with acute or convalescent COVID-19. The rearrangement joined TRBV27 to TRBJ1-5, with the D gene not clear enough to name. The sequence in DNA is TGTGCCAGCAGTTACAGAGGGAATCAGCCCCAGCATTTT. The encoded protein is CASSYRGNQPQHF.